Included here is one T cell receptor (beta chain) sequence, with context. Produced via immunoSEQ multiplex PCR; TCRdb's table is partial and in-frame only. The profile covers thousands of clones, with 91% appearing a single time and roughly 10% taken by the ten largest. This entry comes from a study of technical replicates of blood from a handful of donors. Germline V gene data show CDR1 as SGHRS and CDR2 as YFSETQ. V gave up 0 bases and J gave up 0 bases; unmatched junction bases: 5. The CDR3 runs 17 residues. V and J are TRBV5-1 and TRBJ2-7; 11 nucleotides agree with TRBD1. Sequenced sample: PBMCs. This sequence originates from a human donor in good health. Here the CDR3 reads CASSLAGTGGNSYEQYF. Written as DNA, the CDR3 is TGCGCCAGCAGCTTGGCGGGGACAGGGGGAAACTCCTACGAGCAGTACTTC.